Sequencing of this T cell receptor (beta chain) was carried out in a study of T cells in Graves' hyperthyroidism and ophthalmopathy. This clonotype occurred many times. CDR1 SGHAT and CDR2 FQNNGV come from the germline V gene. The CDR3 spans 14 residues. The germline V and J ends were trimmed by 0 bases and 8 bases, with 13 bases remaining between them. TCR beta CDR3 sequences were amplified from RNA transcripts. Using the HTBI primer set, a first-round RT-PCR was run on the TCR CDR3. TCRdb ran MiXCR on the multiplex PCR reads and lists one entry per CDR3 protein. The sample lists approximately 720,000 distinct CDR3 sequences, about 17% seen once, with roughly a sixth in the top ten. Exclusion criteria comprised uncontrolled infection, other autoimmune disease, pregnancy or lactation.

The material sequenced was blood. The clonotype comes from a woman aged 45-59 years with Graves' hyperthyroidism that later progressed to Graves' ophthalmopathy. J is TRBJ1-2 and V is TRBV11-2; the D gene is possibly TRBD1 (5 bases). The CDR3 region is CASSLDLSRDGYTF. The CDR3 nucleotides are TGTGCCAGCAGCTTAGATCTGAGCAGGGACGGCTACACCTTC.